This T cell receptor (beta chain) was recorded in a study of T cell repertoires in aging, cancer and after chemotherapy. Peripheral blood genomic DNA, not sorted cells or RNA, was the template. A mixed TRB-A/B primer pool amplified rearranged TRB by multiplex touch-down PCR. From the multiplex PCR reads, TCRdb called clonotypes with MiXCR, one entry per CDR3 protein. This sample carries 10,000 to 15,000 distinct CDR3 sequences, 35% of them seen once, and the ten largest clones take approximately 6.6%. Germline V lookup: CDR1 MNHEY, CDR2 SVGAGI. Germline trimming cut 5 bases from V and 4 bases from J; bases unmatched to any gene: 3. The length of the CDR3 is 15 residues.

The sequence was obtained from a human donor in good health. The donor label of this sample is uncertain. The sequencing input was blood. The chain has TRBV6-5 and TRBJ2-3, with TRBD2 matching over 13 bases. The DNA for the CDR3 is TGTGCCAGCAGTAGGACTAGCGGGAGCTCAGATACGCAGTATTTT. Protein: CASSRTSGSSDTQYF.